The source of this T cell receptor beta chain is a study of blood T cell repertoires in COVID-19. About the research overall: In each case, the material was cDNA or gDNA derived from T cells, B-cell-depleted T cells, or PBMCs.

Per the authors' pipeline: By means of reference gene primer amplification, nucleated cell counts were estimated. Profiled with immunoSEQ multiplex PCR; TCRdb holds only in-frame clones, not every one. D and trimming were read from the DNA, whereas the V and J calls and clone size are those reported in that table. This table has approximately 170,000 clones, over 70% appearing once. This TCR was sampled from a woman between 50 and 59 years old in a cohort exposed to, infected with or recovered from COVID-19 (not recorded which). The sequencing input was PBMCs or T cells enriched from blood (not recorded which).

CDR3 sequence (DNA): TGTGCCAGCAGTTTATCCGCAGCGGGGGGAAACACCATATATTTT. Its translation: CASSLSAAGGNTIYF. J is TRBJ1-3 and V is TRBV28, with D uncertain. Germline V lookup: CDR1 MDHEN, CDR2 SYDVKM. The V end lost 1 base, the J end lost 4 bases, and 11 bases lay between the germline ends. The CDR3 contains 15 residues.